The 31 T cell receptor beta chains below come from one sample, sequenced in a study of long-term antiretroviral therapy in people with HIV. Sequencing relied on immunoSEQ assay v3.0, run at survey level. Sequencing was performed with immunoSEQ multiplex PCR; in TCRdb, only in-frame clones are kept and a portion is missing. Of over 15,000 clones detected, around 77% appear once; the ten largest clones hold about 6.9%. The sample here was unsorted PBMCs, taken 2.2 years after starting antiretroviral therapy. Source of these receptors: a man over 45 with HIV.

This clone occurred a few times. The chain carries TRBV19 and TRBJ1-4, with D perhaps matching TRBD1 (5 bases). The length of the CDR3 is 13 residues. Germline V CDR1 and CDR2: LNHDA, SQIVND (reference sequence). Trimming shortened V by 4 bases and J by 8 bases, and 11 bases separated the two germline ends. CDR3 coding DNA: TGTGCCAGTAGTAGAGACAGAGCCGAAAAACTGTTTTTT. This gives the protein CASSRDRAEKLFF.

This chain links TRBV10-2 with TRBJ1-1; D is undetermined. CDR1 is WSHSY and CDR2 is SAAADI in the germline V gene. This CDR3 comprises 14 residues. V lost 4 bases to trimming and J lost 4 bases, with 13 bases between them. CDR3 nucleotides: TGCGCCAGCAGTGGGATCAGAAAGGGCACTGAAGCTTTCTTT. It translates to CASSGIRKGTEAFF.

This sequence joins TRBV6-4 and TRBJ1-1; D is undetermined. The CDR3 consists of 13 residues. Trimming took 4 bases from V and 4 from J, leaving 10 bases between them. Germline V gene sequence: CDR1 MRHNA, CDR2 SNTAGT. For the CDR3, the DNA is TGTGCCAGCAGTGGATCAGTGGGCACTGAAGCTTTCTTT. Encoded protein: CASSGSVGTEAFF.

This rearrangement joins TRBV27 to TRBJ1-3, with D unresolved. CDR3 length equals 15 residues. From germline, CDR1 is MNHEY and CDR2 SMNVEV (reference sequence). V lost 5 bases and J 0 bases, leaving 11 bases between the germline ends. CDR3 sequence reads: CASSKIGISGNTIYF. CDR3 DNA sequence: TGTGCCAGCAGTAAGATCGGGATCTCTGGAAACACCATATATTTT.

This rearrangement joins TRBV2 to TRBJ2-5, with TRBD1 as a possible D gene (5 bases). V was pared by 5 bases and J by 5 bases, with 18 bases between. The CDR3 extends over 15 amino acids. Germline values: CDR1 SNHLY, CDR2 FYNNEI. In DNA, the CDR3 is TGTGCCAGCAGTCGTGGGGCTGGTGGGTGGGAGACCCAGTACTTC. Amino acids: CASSRGAGGWETQYF.

The DNA of the CDR3 is TGCAGTCCCGAAAGGCAAGAGACCCAGTACTTC. This codes for CSPERQETQYF. The chain couples TRBV20-1 to TRBJ2-5; no reliable D call. V was trimmed by 8 bases and J by 2 bases, leaving 9 bases between them. The CDR3 has 11 amino acids. CDR1 is DFQATT, CDR2 SNEGSKA, per germline (reference sequence).

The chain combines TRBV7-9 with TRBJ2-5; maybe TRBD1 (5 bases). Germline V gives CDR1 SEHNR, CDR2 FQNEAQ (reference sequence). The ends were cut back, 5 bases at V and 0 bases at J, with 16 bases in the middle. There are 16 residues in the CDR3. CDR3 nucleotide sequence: TGTGCCAGCAGCCGTACAGGAGTTAAGTACCAAGAGACCCAGTACTTC. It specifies CASSRTGVKYQETQYF.

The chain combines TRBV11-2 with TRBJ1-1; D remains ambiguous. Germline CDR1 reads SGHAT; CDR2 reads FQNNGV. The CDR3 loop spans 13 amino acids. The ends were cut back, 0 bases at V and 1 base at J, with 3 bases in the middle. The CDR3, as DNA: TGTGCCAGCAGCTTAGATGGGAACACTGAAGCTTTCTTT. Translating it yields CASSLDGNTEAFF.

CDR3 sequence reads: CATTLGATKNIQYF. Here the CDR3 DNA reads TGTGCCACGACATTGGGGGCAACCAAAAACATTCAGTACTTC. The chain combines TRBV6-1 with TRBJ2-4, with a tentative D call TRBD1 (6 bases). Germline CDR1 MNHNS, CDR2 SASEGT. The CDR3 has 14 amino acids. Trimming took off 10 bases at V and 2 bases at J, with 15 bases between the two ends.

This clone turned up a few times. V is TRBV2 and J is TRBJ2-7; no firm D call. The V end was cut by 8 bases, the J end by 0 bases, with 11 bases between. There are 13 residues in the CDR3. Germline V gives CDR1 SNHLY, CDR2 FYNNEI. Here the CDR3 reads CASSLSPSYEQYF. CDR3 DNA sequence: TGTGCCAGCTCGCTGAGCCCCTCCTACGAGCAGTACTTC.

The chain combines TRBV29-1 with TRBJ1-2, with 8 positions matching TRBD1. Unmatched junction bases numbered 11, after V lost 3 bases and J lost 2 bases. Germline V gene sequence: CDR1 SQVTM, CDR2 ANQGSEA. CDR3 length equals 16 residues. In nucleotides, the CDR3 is TGCAGCGTTGAGGGCAGGGGGCAGGACTACAACTATGGCTACACCTTC. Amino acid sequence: CSVEGRGQDYNYGYTF.

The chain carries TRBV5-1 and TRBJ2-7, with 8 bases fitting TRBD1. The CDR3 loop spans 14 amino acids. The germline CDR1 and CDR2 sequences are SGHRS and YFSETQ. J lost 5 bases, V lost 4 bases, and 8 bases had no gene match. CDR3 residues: CASSPEDRDNEQYF. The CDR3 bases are TGCGCCAGCAGCCCCGAGGACAGGGACAACGAGCAGTACTTC.

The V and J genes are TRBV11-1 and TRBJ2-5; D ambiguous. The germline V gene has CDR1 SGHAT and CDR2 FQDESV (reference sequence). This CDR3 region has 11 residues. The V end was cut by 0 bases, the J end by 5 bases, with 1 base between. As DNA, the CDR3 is TGTGCCAGCAGCTTAGCGGAGACCCAGTACTTC. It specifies CASSLAETQYF. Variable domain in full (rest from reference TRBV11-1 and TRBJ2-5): EAEVAQSPRYKITEKSQAVAFWCDPISGHATLYWYRQILGQGPELLVQFQDESVVDDSQLPKDRFSAERLKGVDSTLKIQPAELGDSAMYLCASSLAETQYFGPGTRLLVL.

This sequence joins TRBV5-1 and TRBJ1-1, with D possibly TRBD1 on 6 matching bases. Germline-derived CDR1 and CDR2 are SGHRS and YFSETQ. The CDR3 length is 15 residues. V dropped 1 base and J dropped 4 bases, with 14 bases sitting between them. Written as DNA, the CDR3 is TGCGCCAGCAGCTTGACCGGGGGCGAGTCCACTGAAGCTTTCTTT. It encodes CASSLTGGESTEAFF.

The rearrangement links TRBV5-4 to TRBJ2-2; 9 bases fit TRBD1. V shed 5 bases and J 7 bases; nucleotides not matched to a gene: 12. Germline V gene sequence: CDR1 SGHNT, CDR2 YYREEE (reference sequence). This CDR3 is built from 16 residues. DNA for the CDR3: TGTGCCAGCAGTCAGACCACAGGGGGCAGGGGCGGGGAGCTGTTTTTT. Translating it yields CASSQTTGGRGGELFF.

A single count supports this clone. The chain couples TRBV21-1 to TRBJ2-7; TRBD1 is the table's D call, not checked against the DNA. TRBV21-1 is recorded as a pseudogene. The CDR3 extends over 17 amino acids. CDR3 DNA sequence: TGTGCCAGCAGCAAAGCGGAAGGGCAGGGTTTTGCCTACGAGCAGTACTTC. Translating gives CASSKAEGQGFAYEQYF.

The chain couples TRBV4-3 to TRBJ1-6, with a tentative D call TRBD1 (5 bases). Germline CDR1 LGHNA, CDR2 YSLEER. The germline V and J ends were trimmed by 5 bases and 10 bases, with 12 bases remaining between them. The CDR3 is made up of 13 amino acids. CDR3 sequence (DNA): TGCGCCAGCAGCGACCAGGGCGGGTCACCCCTCCACTTT. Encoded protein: CASSDQGGSPLHF.

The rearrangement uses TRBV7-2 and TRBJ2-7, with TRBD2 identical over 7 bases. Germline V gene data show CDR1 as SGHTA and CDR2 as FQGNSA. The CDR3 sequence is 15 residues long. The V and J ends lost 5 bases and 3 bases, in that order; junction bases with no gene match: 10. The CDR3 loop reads CASSLQGGGFYEQYF. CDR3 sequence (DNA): TGTGCCAGCAGCCTTCAGGGCGGGGGTTTCTACGAGCAGTACTTC.

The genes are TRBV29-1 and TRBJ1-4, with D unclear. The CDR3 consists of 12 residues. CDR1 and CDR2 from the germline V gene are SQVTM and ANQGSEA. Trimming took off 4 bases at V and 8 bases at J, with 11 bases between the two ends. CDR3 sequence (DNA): TGCAGCGTTGGCCTCGGCACCGAAAAACTGTTTTTT. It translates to CSVGLGTEKLFF.

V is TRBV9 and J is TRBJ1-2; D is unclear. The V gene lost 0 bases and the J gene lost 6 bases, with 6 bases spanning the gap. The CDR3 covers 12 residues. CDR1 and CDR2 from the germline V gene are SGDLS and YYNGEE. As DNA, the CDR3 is TGTGCCAGCAGCGTAGATGAAGATGGCTACACCTTC. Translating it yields CASSVDEDGYTF.

CDR3 sequence: CASSYPETMKEQYF. Here the CDR3 DNA reads TGCGCCAGCAGCTATCCGGAGACTATGAAAGAGCAGTACTTC. J is TRBJ2-7 and V is TRBV5-1; weak D call: TRBD2 (5 bases). V lost 3 bases, J lost 7 bases, and 17 bases lay in between. This CDR3 region has 14 residues. Germline-derived CDR1 and CDR2 are SGHRS and YFSETQ.

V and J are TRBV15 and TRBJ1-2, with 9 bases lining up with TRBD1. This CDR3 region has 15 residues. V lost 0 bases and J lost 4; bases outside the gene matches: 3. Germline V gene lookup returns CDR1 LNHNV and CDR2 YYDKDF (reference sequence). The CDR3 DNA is TGTGCCACCAGCAGAGATCAGACAGGGGGCTATGGCTACACCTTC. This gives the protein CATSRDQTGGYGYTF.

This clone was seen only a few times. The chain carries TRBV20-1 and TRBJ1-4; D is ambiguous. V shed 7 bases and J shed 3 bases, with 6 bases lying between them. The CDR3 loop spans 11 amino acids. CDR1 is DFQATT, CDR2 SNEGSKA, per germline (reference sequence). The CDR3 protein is CSGSANEKLFF. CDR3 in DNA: TGCAGTGGGTCAGCTAATGAAAAACTGTTTTTT.

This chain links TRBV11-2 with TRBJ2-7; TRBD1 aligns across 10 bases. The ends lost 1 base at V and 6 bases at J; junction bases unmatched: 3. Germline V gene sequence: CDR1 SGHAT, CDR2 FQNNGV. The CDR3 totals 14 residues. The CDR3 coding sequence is TGTGCCAGCAGCTTAGGAGGACAGGGGGGCGAGCAGTACTTC. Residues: CASSLGGQGGEQYF.

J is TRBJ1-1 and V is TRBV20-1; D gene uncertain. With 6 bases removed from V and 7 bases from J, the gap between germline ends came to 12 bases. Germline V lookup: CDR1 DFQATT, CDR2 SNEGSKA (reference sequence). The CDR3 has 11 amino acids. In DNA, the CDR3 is TGCAGTGCCCCAAGGGCAGTTGAAGCTTTCTTT. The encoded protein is CSAPRAVEAFF.

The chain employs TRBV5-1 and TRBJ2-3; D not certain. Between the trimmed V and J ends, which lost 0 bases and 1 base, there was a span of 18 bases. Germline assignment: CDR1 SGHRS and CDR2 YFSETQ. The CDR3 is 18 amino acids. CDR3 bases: TGCGCCAGCAGCTTGGTACAGCCCCAAGGGCTCCGCACAGATACGCAGTATTTT. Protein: CASSLVQPQGLRTDTQYF.

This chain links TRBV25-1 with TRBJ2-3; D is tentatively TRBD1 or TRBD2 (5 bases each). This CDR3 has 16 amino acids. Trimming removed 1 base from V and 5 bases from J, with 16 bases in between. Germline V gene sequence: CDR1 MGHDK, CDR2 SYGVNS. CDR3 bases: TGTGCCAGCAGTGAATGGGGGTCTCCCCAAGGAGATACGCAGTATTTT. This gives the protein CASSEWGSPQGDTQYF.

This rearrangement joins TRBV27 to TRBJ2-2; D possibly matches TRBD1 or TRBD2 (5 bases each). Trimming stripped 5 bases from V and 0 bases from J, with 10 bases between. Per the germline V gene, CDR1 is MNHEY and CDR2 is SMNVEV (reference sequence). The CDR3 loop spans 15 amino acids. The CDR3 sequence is CASSPGTTNTGELFF. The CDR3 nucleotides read TGTGCCAGCAGTCCCGGGACCACGAACACCGGGGAGCTGTTTTTT.

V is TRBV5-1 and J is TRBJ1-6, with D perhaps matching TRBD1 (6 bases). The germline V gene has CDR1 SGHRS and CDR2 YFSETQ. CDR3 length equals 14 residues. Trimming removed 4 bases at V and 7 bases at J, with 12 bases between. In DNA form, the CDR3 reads TGCGCCAGCAGCGGAGGGACAAGCAATTCACCCCTCCACTTT. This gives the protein CASSGGTSNSPLHF. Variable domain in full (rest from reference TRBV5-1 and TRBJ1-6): KAGVTQTPRYLIKTRGQQVTLSCSPISGHRSVSWYQQTPGQGLQFLFEYFSETQRNKGNFPGRFSGRQFSNSRSEMNVSTLELGDSALYLCASSGGTSNSPLHFGNGTRLTVT.

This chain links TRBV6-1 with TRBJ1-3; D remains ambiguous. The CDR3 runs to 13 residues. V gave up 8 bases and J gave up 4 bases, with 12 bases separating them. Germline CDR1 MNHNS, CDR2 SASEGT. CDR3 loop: CASGRPLGNTIYF. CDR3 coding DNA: TGTGCCAGCGGGAGACCTTTGGGAAACACCATATATTTT.

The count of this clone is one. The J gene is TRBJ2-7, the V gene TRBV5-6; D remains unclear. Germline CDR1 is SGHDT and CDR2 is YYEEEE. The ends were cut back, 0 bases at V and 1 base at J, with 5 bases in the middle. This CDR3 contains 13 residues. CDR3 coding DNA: TGTGCCAGCAGCTTGGGATATTCCTACGAGCAGTACTTC. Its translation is CASSLGYSYEQYF.